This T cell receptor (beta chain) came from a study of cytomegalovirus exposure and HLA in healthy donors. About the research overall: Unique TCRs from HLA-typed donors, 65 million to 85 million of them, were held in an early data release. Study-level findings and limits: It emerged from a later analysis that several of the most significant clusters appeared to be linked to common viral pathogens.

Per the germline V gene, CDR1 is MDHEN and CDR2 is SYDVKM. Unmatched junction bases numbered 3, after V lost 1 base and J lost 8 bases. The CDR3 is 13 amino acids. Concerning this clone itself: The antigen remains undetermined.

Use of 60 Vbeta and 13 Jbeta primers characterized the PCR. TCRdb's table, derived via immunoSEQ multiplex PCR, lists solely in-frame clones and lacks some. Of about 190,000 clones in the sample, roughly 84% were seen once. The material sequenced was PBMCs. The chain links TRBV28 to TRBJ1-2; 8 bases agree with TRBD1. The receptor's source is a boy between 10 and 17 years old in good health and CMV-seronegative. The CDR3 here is CASSLSGGRGYTF. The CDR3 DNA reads TGTGCCAGCAGTTTATCAGGGGGCAGGGGCTACACCTTC.